Here is one T cell receptor (beta chain) with its context. Its antigen is unknown. The CDR3 consists of 16 residues. These data belong to a study of T cells expressing NK-cell markers. Overall study context: In sorted CD3+CD56+NKG2C+, CD3+CD56+NKG2C- and CD3+CD56-NKG2C+ T cells, TCR beta repertoires were obtained.

UMI-tagged 5'RACE template switching yielded the TCR beta cDNA. From its re-call of the 5' RACE reads, TCRdb lists each CDR3 protein once, without DNA. This repertoire comprises over 100,000 distinct CDR3 sequences; its ten largest clones make up 15% to 20%. The study, taken as a whole, reports: The contribution of dominant NKG2C+ clonotypes to CD8+ T cells in roughly 6 donors was roughly 1.0-8%.

The chain carries TRBV12-3 or TRBV12-4 and TRBJ2-5; the TCRdb D gene call, TRBD1, has no DNA to confirm it. This sequence originates from a woman between 18 and 70 years old in good health. Sequencing was performed on blood T cells: a sorted CD56 or NKG2C T cell subset, CD4+ or CD8+ T cells, or bulk PBMC T cells (not recorded which). CDR3 loop: CASSLGPGPLQETQYF.